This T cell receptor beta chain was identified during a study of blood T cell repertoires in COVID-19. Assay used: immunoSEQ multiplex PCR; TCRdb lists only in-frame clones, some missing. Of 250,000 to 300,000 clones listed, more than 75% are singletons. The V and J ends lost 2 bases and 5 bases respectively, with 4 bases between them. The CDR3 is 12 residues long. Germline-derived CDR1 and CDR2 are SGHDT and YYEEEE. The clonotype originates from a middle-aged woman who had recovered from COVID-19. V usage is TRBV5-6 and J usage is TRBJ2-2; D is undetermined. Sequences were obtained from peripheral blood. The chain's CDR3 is CASSFPTGELFF. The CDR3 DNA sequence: TGTGCCAGCAGCTTTCCAACCGGGGAGCTGTTTTTT.